One and the same sample provided the 10 T cell receptor beta chains below, sequenced in a study of response to subunit inactivated influenza vaccine (dated by TCRdb to 2017 to 2018). Libraries came from RT-PCR. These reads were obtained on an Illumina HiSeq 2500. TCRdb reprocessing: public reads trimmed at Q25 with fastp, clones called with MiXCR, in-frame beta chains kept. Rows with a matching CDR3 protein are joined into one entry that keeps the most common DNA and genes. Here the sample has about 780,000 distinct CDR3 sequences; roughly 18% occur a single time. Of the sample, roughly a tenth is held by the ten largest clones. Sequencing used PBMCs from blood, obtained less than 6 days after vaccination. These receptors came from a man in his fifties or sixties who received an inactivated influenza vaccine. Donor details come from another sample of the same person, matched by shared clones.

This clonotype was detected a few times. This chain uses TRBV12-3 or TRBV12-4 with TRBJ2-3; D uncertain. This CDR3 spans 14 amino acids. V lost 3 bases and J 2 bases, leaving 9 bases between the germline ends. In DNA, the CDR3 is TGTGCCAGCAGTTTTATTGCCCCCACAGATACGCAGTATTTT. The encoded protein is CASSFIAPTDTQYF.

The chain recombines TRBV24-1 with TRBJ2-3, with a possible D match to TRBD2 (6 bases). This CDR3 region has 15 residues. CDR1 KGHDR and CDR2 SFDVKD come from the germline V gene. V lost 3 bases and J 6 bases, leaving 15 bases between the germline ends. Written as DNA, the CDR3 is TGTGCCACCAGTGATCGCCGCGGGACGGTGGATACGCAGTATTTT. Amino acid sequence: CATSDRRGTVDTQYF.

The chain's CDR3 is CSAPGSGVRSYEQYF. CDR3 bases: TGCAGTGCCCCCGGGAGCGGGGTACGCTCCTACGAGCAGTACTTC. The chain links TRBV20-1 to TRBJ2-7, with TRBD2 matching over 7 bases. The CDR3 covers 15 residues. The V and J ends lost 6 bases and 0 bases, in that order; junction bases with no gene match: 11. The germline gives CDR1 DFQATT, CDR2 SNEGSKA (reference sequence).

This clonotype was recorded at least ten times. The chain couples TRBV3-1 to TRBJ2-7, with D tentatively TRBD1 (6 bases). The CDR3 is 13 amino acids. Germline CDR1 and CDR2: LGHDT and YNNKEL (reference sequence). V lost 6 bases and J lost 2, with 11 bases in between. CDR3 sequence: CASRPTGTYEQYF. CDR3 nucleotide sequence: TGTGCCAGCAGGCCGACAGGCACCTACGAGCAGTACTTC.

The chain has TRBV7-8 and TRBJ1-5; TRBD1 agrees at 7 bases. This CDR3 comprises 17 residues. Germline lookup yields CDR1 SGHVS and CDR2 FQNEAQ. V shed 5 bases and J 6 bases; nucleotides not matched to a gene: 16. CDR3 in amino acids: CASSLYVPRQGGQPQHF. The CDR3 DNA reads TGTGCCAGCAGCCTATATGTGCCCCGACAGGGTGGTCAGCCCCAGCATTTT.

The gene calls are TRBV20-1 and TRBJ2-1, with TRBD2 identical over 8 bases. Germline V CDR1 and CDR2: DFQATT, SNEGSKA (reference sequence). V was clipped by 3 bases and J by 10 bases; unmatched bases: 5. The length of the CDR3 is 12 residues. In DNA form, the CDR3 reads TGCAGTGCTAGCGGGAGGGCGGGGGAGCAGTTCTTC. Translation gives CSASGRAGEQFF.

This clonotype was counted a few times. The chain joins TRBV9 to TRBJ2-3, with 9 positions matching TRBD2. This CDR3 is 14 amino acids long. V gave up 3 bases and J gave up 4 bases; unmatched junction bases: 3. CDR1 SGDLS and CDR2 YYNGEE come from the germline V gene. DNA for the CDR3: TGTGCCAGCAGCGCTAGCGGGGCTCCAGATACGCAGTATTTT. The encoded protein is CASSASGAPDTQYF.

V and J are TRBV4-1 and TRBJ2-5, with D perhaps matching TRBD1 (6 bases). CDR1 and CDR2 from the germline V gene are MGHRA and YSYEKL. The CDR3 is made up of 15 amino acids. Trimming took off 3 bases at V and 2 bases at J, with 13 bases between the two ends. The CDR3 is CASSHKWDIQETQYF. As DNA, the CDR3 is TGCGCCAGCAGCCACAAATGGGACATACAAGAGACCCAGTACTTC.

This clonotype turned up a few times. The chain recombines TRBV27 with TRBJ2-1; 7 bases match TRBD1. The CDR3 is 15 amino acids. Looked up from germline, CDR1 is MNHEY and CDR2 is SMNVEV (reference sequence). The V and J ends lost 8 bases and 10 bases, in that order; junction bases with no gene match: 17. The CDR3 here is CASRGKDRLRREQFF. CDR3 coding DNA: TGTGCCAGCCGGGGAAAGGACAGGTTGAGAAGGGAGCAGTTCTTC.

V is TRBV6-2 or TRBV6-3 and J is TRBJ2-1, with D possibly being TRBD1 or TRBD2 (5 bases each). The CDR3 is made up of 11 amino acids. Germline CDR1 is MNHEY and CDR2 is SVGEGT. V gave up 6 bases and J gave up 11 bases, with 11 bases separating them. CDR3 loop: CASRYGTQQFF. In DNA, the CDR3 is TGTGCCAGCAGGTACGGGACCCAGCAGTTCTTC.